The 27 T cell receptor beta chains in this list originate from one sample, sequenced in a study of Ad26.COV2.S vaccination and SARS-CoV-2 variants. This table comes from immunoSEQ multiplex PCR, and its TCRdb copy is limited to in-frame clones, with some not included. Among a few hundred thousand clones listed, around nine tenths were seen once. Documented treatment: around 19 received Ad26.COV2.S at low or high dose, single or two shots; about 5 received placebo; per-sample allocation not given. Specimen acquisition occurred on day 63 following the initial vaccine or placebo injection. The sample consisted of peripheral blood, taken in a trial of Ad26.COV2.S vaccine versus placebo. These receptors were collected from a person aged 18 to 65 who received the Ad26.COV2.S COVID-19 vaccine or a placebo.

The chain carries TRBV19 and TRBJ2-1; D is tentatively TRBD1 or TRBD2 (5 bases each). Deletions cut 5 bases from V and 9 bases from J, with 17 bases between. The CDR3 is made up of 14 amino acids. Germline V gene data show CDR1 as LNHDA and CDR2 as SQIVND (reference sequence). Written as DNA, the CDR3 is TGTGCCAGTAGTCACGAGGGGCGTGATGGTGAGCAGTTCTTC. Translated: CASSHEGRDGEQFF.

A remark on this clone: The sample contains more than one DNA sequence encoding this CDR3. The CDR3 spells CASSQSSYNSPLHF. The CDR3, as DNA: TGTGCCAGCAGTCAAAGCTCCTATAATTCACCCCTCCACTTT. The rearrangement joins TRBV25-1 to TRBJ1-6, with D uncertain. The CDR3 has 14 amino acids. V dropped 5 bases and J dropped 0 bases, with 5 bases sitting between them. Germline values: CDR1 MGHDK, CDR2 SYGVNS. The complete variable domain, with remaining parts taken from reference TRBV25-1 and TRBJ1-6, reads EADIYQTPRYLVIGTGKKITLECSQTMGHDKMYWYQQDPGMELHLIHYSYGVNSTEKGDLSSESTVSRIRTEHFPLTLESARPSHTSQYLCASSQSSYNSPLHFGNGTRLTVT.

With respect to this clone: Additional DNA sequences in this sample encode the identical CDR3. The chain has TRBV2 and TRBJ2-5, with D unclear. V was trimmed by 4 bases and J by 2 bases, leaving 2 bases between them. CDR1 is SNHLY and CDR2 is FYNNEI in the germline V gene. The CDR3 length is 11 residues. Written as DNA, the CDR3 is TGTGCCAGCAGTGTACAAGAGACCCAGTACTTC. Its translation: CASSVQETQYF.

The J gene is TRBJ1-3, the V gene TRBV7-9; D might be TRBD1 (6 bases). In germline, CDR1 is SEHNR, CDR2 FQNEAQ (reference sequence). This CDR3 is 16 amino acids long. V was trimmed by 1 base and J by 7 bases, leaving 17 bases between them. The DNA of the CDR3 is TGTGCCAGCAGCTTAGGTCAGGGGAAGATTACGAACACCATATATTTT. Translating gives CASSLGQGKITNTIYF.

The chain is built from TRBV4-3 and TRBJ1-2; 7 positions match TRBD1. This CDR3 is built from 13 residues. Germline V lookup: CDR1 LGHNA, CDR2 YSLEER. Trimming removed 4 bases from V and 4 bases from J; junction bases left unmatched: 3. The CDR3 DNA follows: TGCGCCAGCAGCCCGGGGACAGCCTATGGCTACACCTTC. It yields the protein CASSPGTAYGYTF.

V and J are TRBV19 and TRBJ2-1, with 11 bases that match TRBD2. Per the germline V gene, CDR1 is LNHDA and CDR2 is SQIVND (reference sequence). Unmatched junction bases numbered 4, after V lost 3 bases and J lost 3 bases. CDR3 length: 16 residues. The CDR3 reads CASSIHSGGDYNEQFF. The DNA for the CDR3 is TGTGCCAGTAGTATCCATAGCGGGGGGGACTACAATGAGCAGTTCTTC.

This chain links TRBV3-1 (or the pseudogene TRBV3-2) with TRBJ2-2; weak D call: TRBD1 (5 bases). V shed 5 bases and J shed 7 bases, with 17 bases lying between them. CDR3 length equals 15 residues. CDR1 and CDR2 from the germline V gene are LGHDT and YNNKEL (reference sequence). Here the CDR3 reads CASSFQGWVDGELFF. In nucleotides, the CDR3 is TGTGCCAGCAGCTTTCAGGGTTGGGTCGACGGGGAGCTGTTTTTT.

The rearrangement uses TRBV6-6 and TRBJ2-2, with 8 positions matching TRBD2. The CDR3 covers 16 residues. The germline V gene has CDR1 MNHNY and CDR2 SVGAGI (reference sequence). With 4 bases clipped from V and 6 bases from J, the junction kept 10 bases outside the gene matches. CDR3 protein: CASSSAAAGVSGELFF. DNA of the CDR3: TGTGCCAGCAGTTCCGCCGCAGCGGGGGTTTCCGGGGAGCTGTTTTTT.

This clone was recorded many times. The rearrangement links TRBV9 to TRBJ1-1, with 11 bases that match TRBD1. This CDR3 has 15 residues. Trimming cost V 4 bases and J 4 bases; bases outside gene matches: 6. Germline lookup yields CDR1 SGDLS and CDR2 YYNGEE. The CDR3 protein is CASSTGTGGRTEAFF. The CDR3 DNA sequence: TGTGCCAGCAGCACTGGGACAGGGGGGCGCACTGAAGCTTTCTTT. Full variable domain (rest looked up from reference TRBV9 and TRBJ1-1): DSGVTQTPKHLITATGQRVTLRCSPRSGDLSVYWYQQSLDQGLQFLIQYYNGEERAKGNILERFSAQQFPDLHSELNLSSLELGDSALYFCASSTGTGGRTEAFFGQGTRLTVV.

This chain links TRBV2 with TRBJ2-5, with D uncertain. The CDR3 has 15 residues. Germline values: CDR1 SNHLY, CDR2 FYNNEI. The germline V and J ends were trimmed by 4 bases and 2 bases, with 14 bases remaining between them. CDR3 loop: CASSGSSAVQETQYF. As DNA, the CDR3 is TGTGCCAGCAGTGGGTCTTCGGCAGTTCAAGAGACCCAGTACTTC.

V is TRBV11-2 and J is TRBJ2-1; a possible D gene is TRBD2 (5 bases). CDR1 and CDR2 from the germline V gene are SGHAT and FQNNGV. The CDR3 loop spans 14 amino acids. Trimming removed 1 base from V and 7 bases from J, with 11 bases in between. CDR3 in DNA: TGTGCCAGCAGCTTAGGCCACAGAGGGAATGAGCAGTTCTTC. Its translation is CASSLGHRGNEQFF.

The rearrangement joins TRBV7-9 to TRBJ2-7; 7 bases map to TRBD1. This CDR3 has 15 residues. Trimming took 1 base from V and 2 from J; bases not matched to a gene: 5. Germline assignment: CDR1 SEHNR and CDR2 FQNEAQ (reference sequence). The DNA of the CDR3 is TGTGCCAGCAGCTTAGAGGGACAGCTTCCCTACGAGCAGTACTTC. It codes for CASSLEGQLPYEQYF.

The rearrangement uses TRBV11-2 and TRBJ2-7; D remains unclear. V lost 4 bases to trimming and J lost 0 bases, with 13 bases between them. This CDR3 has 15 amino acids. Germline CDR1 reads SGHAT; CDR2 reads FQNNGV. CDR3 protein: CASSSTPIPSYEQYF. Here the CDR3 DNA reads TGTGCCAGCAGCTCCACTCCAATCCCCTCCTACGAGCAGTACTTC.

V usage is TRBV2 and J usage is TRBJ1-6; the D is unclear. Germline values: CDR1 SNHLY, CDR2 FYNNEI. V was pared by 0 bases and J by 1 base, with 10 bases between. This CDR3 spans 17 amino acids. The chain's CDR3 is CASSEAVGVSYNSPLHF. CDR3 in DNA: TGTGCCAGCAGTGAAGCGGTTGGGGTGTCCTATAATTCACCCCTCCACTTT.

Concerning this clone: This specimen includes other DNA sequences encoding the same CDR3. V and J are TRBV7-9 and TRBJ2-7; D ambiguous. The CDR3 is made up of 11 amino acids. Germline-derived CDR1 and CDR2 are SEHNR and FQNEAQ (reference sequence). The V gene lost 5 bases and the J gene lost 3 bases, with 5 bases spanning the gap. The CDR3 loop is CASSPGYEQYF. The CDR3 nucleotides are TGTGCCAGCAGCCCAGGCTACGAGCAGTACTTC.

This sequence joins TRBV11-2 and TRBJ2-2, with 7 bases identical to TRBD1. The CDR3 contains 17 residues. V lost 1 base, J lost 4 bases, and 9 bases stayed unmatched. The V gene's germline CDR1 is SGHAT and CDR2 FQNNGV. The CDR3 nucleotides are TGTGCCAGCAGCTTAGTTTACAGGGGCAGTAGCACCGGGGAGCTGTTTTTT. Protein sequence: CASSLVYRGSSTGELFF.

The chain uses TRBV9 and TRBJ1-2; D perhaps matches TRBD1 (6 bases). Trimming removed 4 bases at V and 6 bases at J, with 16 bases between. The CDR3 runs 14 residues. From germline, CDR1 is SGDLS and CDR2 YYNGEE. The CDR3 is CASSMDSLLNGYTF. The CDR3 DNA follows: TGTGCCAGCAGCATGGACAGCCTGTTGAATGGCTACACCTTC.

The chain links TRBV5-1 to TRBJ2-1, with D perhaps given as TRBD1 or TRBD2 (5 bases each). Trimming shortened V by 4 bases and J by 7 bases, and 15 bases separated the two germline ends. This CDR3 is built from 14 residues. Germline assignment: CDR1 SGHRS and CDR2 YFSETQ. This CDR3 is CASSPSVGRNEQFF. The CDR3 coding sequence is TGCGCCAGCAGCCCTTCAGTGGGACGGAATGAGCAGTTCTTC. Using reference TRBV5-1 and TRBJ2-1 for the parts outside the CDR3, the full variable domain is KAGVTQTPRYLIKTRGQQVTLSCSPISGHRSVSWYQQTPGQGLQFLFEYFSETQRNKGNFPGRFSGRQFSNSRSEMNVSTLELGDSALYLCASSPSVGRNEQFFGPGTRLTVL.

This chain uses TRBV9 with TRBJ1-4; D gene unclear. The CDR3 sequence is 16 residues long. CDR1 and CDR2 (germline): SGDLS, YYNGEE. V lost 0 bases to trimming and J lost 5 bases, with 14 bases between them. The CDR3 bases are TGTGCCAGCAGCGTAGAAAGCGGGAGTCGAAATGAAAAACTGTTTTTT. As protein: CASSVESGSRNEKLFF.

The chain links TRBV5-4 to TRBJ2-3; 7 bases fit TRBD1. Germline lookup yields CDR1 SGHNT and CDR2 YYREEE (reference sequence). The CDR3 spans 14 residues. V lost 5 bases, J lost 5 bases, and 8 bases stayed unmatched. The CDR3 DNA reads as TGTGCCAGCAGGCAAGACAGGGCGGGAGATACGCAGTATTTT. Its protein product is CASRQDRAGDTQYF. Combining the CDR3 with reference TRBV5-4 and TRBJ2-3 gives the whole variable domain ETGVTQSPTHLIKTRGQQVTLRCSSQSGHNTVSWYQQALGQGPQFIFQYYREEENGRGNFPPRFSGLQFPNYSSELNVNALELDDSALYLCASRQDRAGDTQYFGPGTRLTVL.

The rearrangement links TRBV28 to TRBJ2-7, with TRBD1 matching 10 bases. Germline CDR1 and CDR2: MDHEN and SYDVKM. The CDR3 loop spans 13 amino acids. The junction had 7 bases not matched to a gene; V was cut back by 11 bases and J by 3 bases. The CDR3 DNA reads TGTGCCGGCCGGGACAGGGGTAGCTACGAGCAGTACTTC. Translated: CAGRDRGSYEQYF.

This chain uses TRBV2 with TRBJ2-3; 10 bases align to TRBD2. CDR3 size: 15 residues. Germline CDR1 is SNHLY and CDR2 is FYNNEI. J lost 5 bases, V lost 2 bases, and 4 bases had no gene match. CDR3 amino acids: CASSEPAGGKDTQYF. The CDR3 DNA sequence: TGTGCCAGCAGTGAACCAGCGGGGGGGAAAGATACGCAGTATTTT.

The chain combines TRBV6-2 or TRBV6-3 with TRBJ1-2; 10 bases fit TRBD1. V lost 4 bases, J lost 3 bases, and 11 bases stayed unmatched. The germline V gene encodes CDR1 MNHEY and CDR2 SVGEGT. The CDR3 is made up of 17 amino acids. The CDR3 sequence is CASSFPGTGEVYYGYTF. The CDR3 nucleotides read TGTGCCAGCAGTTTCCCCGGGACAGGGGAAGTCTACTATGGCTACACCTTC.

V and J are TRBV19 and TRBJ1-6; TRBD1 matches at 10 bases. The CDR3 has 15 residues. Germline CDR1 and CDR2: LNHDA and SQIVND (reference sequence). Germline trimming cut 1 base from V and 9 bases from J; bases unmatched to any gene: 3. CDR3 region: CASSIGQGARSPLHF. As DNA, the CDR3 is TGTGCCAGTAGTATAGGACAGGGGGCTCGTTCACCCCTCCACTTT.

The rearrangement joins TRBV3-1 (or the pseudogene TRBV3-2) to TRBJ1-1; D is possibly TRBD1 (6 bases). Germline V gene sequence: CDR1 LGHDT, CDR2 YNNKEL (reference sequence). The CDR3 totals 12 residues. V lost 6 bases, J lost 1 base, and 6 bases lay in between. CDR3 sequence (DNA): TGTGCCAGCAGACAGGGGAACACTGAAGCTTTCTTT. Its protein is CASRQGNTEAFF.

The genes are TRBV4-1 and TRBJ2-7; TRBD2 is a possible D gene (5 bases). The germline V and J ends were trimmed by 9 bases and 2 bases, with 14 bases remaining between them. The CDR3 consists of 13 residues. Germline assignment: CDR1 MGHRA and CDR2 YSYEKL. The CDR3 DNA follows: TGCGCCAGAACGGCCGCCGGGACCTACGAGCAGTACTTC. Its protein is CARTAAGTYEQYF.

This chain connects TRBV6-1 to TRBJ2-3; D is unclear. V shed 3 bases and J shed 4 bases, with 8 bases lying between them. Germline V gives CDR1 MNHNS, CDR2 SASEGT. This CDR3 has 13 residues. DNA of the CDR3: TGTGCCAGCAGTGATGGTTGGGCAGATACGCAGTATTTT. Translating gives CASSDGWADTQYF.